A single sample gave rise to the 21 T cell receptor beta chains below, sequenced in a study of blood T cells in healthy people across ages. The second PCR ran roughly 6 to 11 cycles with a sample-barcoded 5' primer and J-beta primers. Via MiXCR, TCRdb re-called the 5' RACE reads, giving one row per CDR3 protein. The table lists about 640,000 distinct CDR3 sequences, about 54% of them singletons. Specimen: blood. Source of these receptors: a man in his 60s in good health.

In the case of this clonotype: A much larger clone is a single base away; this may be a read error. The genes are TRBV9 and TRBJ2-5, with TRBD1 matching 10 bases. With 3 bases clipped from V and 11 bases from J, the junction kept 16 bases outside the gene matches. From germline, CDR1 is SGDLS and CDR2 YYNGEE. The CDR3 extends over 16 amino acids. The CDR3 loop is CASSANPGQGSNEQYF. In DNA form, the CDR3 reads TGTGCCAGCAGCGCCAATCCGGGACAGGGGTCTAATGAGCAGTACTTC.

The V gene is TRBV20-1, the J gene TRBJ1-2; TRBD1 matches 8 bases. Germline CDR1 is DFQATT and CDR2 is SNEGSKA (reference sequence). This CDR3 spans 14 amino acids. Trimming removed 4 bases from V and 1 base from J; junction bases left unmatched: 5. CDR3 sequence (DNA): TGCAGTGCTATCGACAGGGGAGGTAACTATGGCTACACCTTC. Encoded protein: CSAIDRGGNYGYTF.

The chain carries TRBV29-1 and TRBJ2-1; TRBD1 agrees at 9 bases. Germline assignment: CDR1 SQVTM and CDR2 ANQGSEA. After removal of 0 bases from V and 8 bases from J, the junction contained 11 bases not matched to a gene. The CDR3 runs 16 residues. Here the CDR3 reads CSVEERDRAAWDEQFF. CDR3 in DNA: TGCAGCGTTGAAGAAAGGGACAGGGCCGCGTGGGATGAGCAGTTCTTC.

This sequence joins TRBV7-7 and TRBJ2-4; no definite D call. The DNA end is a closer match to TRBJ2-7, so the J assignment may be wrong. The CDR3 has 16 amino acids. Germline CDR1 and CDR2: SSHAT and FNYEAQ (reference sequence). For the CDR3, the DNA is TGTGCCAGCAGCTTAGCGTATGGGTCCTGGGACTACGAGCAGTACTTC. Its protein is CASSLAYGSWDYEQYF.

The J gene is TRBJ1-2, the V gene TRBV18; D remains ambiguous. Trimming removed 0 bases at V and 3 bases at J, with 11 bases between. CDR3 length: 15 residues. CDR1 and CDR2 from the germline V gene are KGHSH and LQKENI. The CDR3 is CASSPPEARDYGYTF. The CDR3, as DNA: TGTGCCAGCTCACCACCGGAGGCTAGGGACTATGGCTACACCTTC.

The rearrangement links TRBV7-2 to TRBJ1-5; D is undetermined. Trimming took 2 bases from V and 1 from J, leaving 9 bases between them. This CDR3 is 15 amino acids long. Germline CDR1 is SGHTA and CDR2 is FQGNSA. The CDR3 DNA follows: TGTGCCAGCAGCTTAATTGGTTTGAGCAATCAGCCCCAGCATTTT. Translated, it gives CASSLIGLSNQPQHF. Supplemented by reference TRBV7-2 and TRBJ1-5, the full variable domain reads GAGVSQSPSNKVTEKGKDVELRCDPISGHTALYWYRQSLGQGLEFLIYFQGNSAPDKSGLPSDRFSAERTGGSVSTLTIQRTQQEDSAVYLCASSLIGLSNQPQHFGDGTRLSIL.

This chain uses TRBV12-5 with TRBJ2-3; no clear D. The CDR3 loop spans 15 amino acids. V lost 6 bases and J lost 4, with 17 bases in between. In germline, CDR1 is LGHNT, CDR2 FRNRAP. The CDR3 loop is CASGRMNSPSDTQYF. The CDR3 DNA sequence: TGTGCTAGTGGCCGGATGAATTCCCCCTCAGATACGCAGTATTTT.

In this sample, this clonotype turned up once. V is TRBV20-1 and J is TRBJ2-2; D call uncertain. The CDR3 spans 14 residues. V dropped 3 bases and J dropped 6 bases, with 14 bases sitting between them. Germline V gene sequence: CDR1 DFQATT, CDR2 SNEGSKA (reference sequence). The CDR3 DNA is TGCAGTGCTAGTCCGCCAGGTACCTCCGGGGAGCTGTTTTTT. This codes for CSASPPGTSGELFF.

The chain recombines TRBV7-8 with TRBJ2-5; TRBD1 aligns across 7 bases. CDR1 and CDR2 (germline): SGHVS, FQNEAQ. The CDR3 has 14 residues. V lost 3 bases, J lost 1 base, and 2 bases stayed unmatched. CDR3 nucleotide sequence: TGTGCCAGCAGCTTGAACAGGGGCCAAGAGACCCAGTACTTC. This encodes CASSLNRGQETQYF.

This clonotype appeared a few times. The V call is TRBV20-1, the J call TRBJ2-5; 14 bases fit TRBD2. Trimming removed 0 bases from V and 5 bases from J; junction bases left unmatched: 8. Germline V gene lookup returns CDR1 DFQATT and CDR2 SNEGSKA (reference sequence). The CDR3 is 17 amino acids. DNA of the CDR3: TGCAGTGCTAGAGATCCGACTAGCGGGGGGGCCCGGGAGACCCAGTACTTC. This sequence encodes CSARDPTSGGARETQYF.

The DNA of the CDR3 is TGTGCCAGCAGCTTGGCTAGCGGGGGGTGGGGCTACGAGCAGTACTTC. Encoded protein: CASSLASGGWGYEQYF. The gene calls are TRBV5-5 and TRBJ2-7, with 11 bases fitting TRBD2. This CDR3 has 16 amino acids. Germline CDR1 is SGHKS and CDR2 is YYEKEE (reference sequence). The junction had 5 bases not matched to a gene; V was cut back by 0 bases and J by 3 bases.

The chain is built from TRBV15 and TRBJ1-4; D is unresolved. This CDR3 spans 17 amino acids. V gave up 0 bases and J gave up 0 bases, with 11 bases separating them. Germline V gene lookup returns CDR1 LNHNV and CDR2 YYDKDF (reference sequence). Here the CDR3 DNA reads TGTGCCACCAGCAGAGAGAGGGTCGGAGCAACTAATGAAAAACTGTTTTTT. The encoded protein is CATSRERVGATNEKLFF. Full variable domain (outside the CDR3, taken from reference TRBV15 and TRBJ1-4): DAMVIQNPRYQVTQFGKPVTLSCSQTLNHNVMYWYQQKSSQAPKLLFHYYDKDFNNEADTPDNFQSRRPNTSFCFLDIRSPGLGDTAMYLCATSRERVGATNEKLFFGSGTQLSVL.

There are a few counts of this clonotype. This chain connects TRBV14 to TRBJ1-1; 9 bases agree with TRBD1. V was clipped by 2 bases and J by 7 bases; unmatched bases: 20. The CDR3 extends over 19 amino acids. CDR1 is SGHDN and CDR2 is FVKESK in the germline V gene. The chain's CDR3 is CASSQLTKTPGQGGDEAFF. The CDR3 region has the DNA TGTGCCAGCAGCCAATTAACTAAGACGCCGGGACAGGGAGGGGATGAAGCTTTCTTT.

This clonotype came up a few times. The chain carries TRBV29-1 and TRBJ2-7; possibly TRBD1 or TRBD2 for D (5 bases each). This CDR3 has 12 residues. V lost 0 bases to trimming and J lost 5 bases, with 8 bases between them. CDR1 and CDR2 from the germline V gene are SQVTM and ANQGSEA. Written as DNA, the CDR3 is TGCAGCGTTGAAGAACGGGGCCACGAGCAGTACTTC. This translates into CSVEERGHEQYF.

The CDR3 DNA sequence: TGCAGCGGGGACAGGCAGGACAATGAGCAGTTCTTC. Translated: CSGDRQDNEQFF. J is TRBJ2-1 and V is TRBV29-1; 8 bases are a match to TRBD1. Germline CDR1 is SQVTM and CDR2 is ANQGSEA. The trim removed 7 bases at V and 5 bases at J, leaving 4 bases unmatched. The CDR3 length is 12 residues.

The V call is TRBV27, the J call TRBJ2-7; a possible D gene is TRBD1 (6 bases). V dropped 3 bases and J dropped 4 bases, with 10 bases sitting between them. CDR3 length equals 13 residues. Per the germline V gene, CDR1 is MNHEY and CDR2 is SMNVEV (reference sequence). The CDR3 here is CASSFTGRYEQYF. In DNA, the CDR3 is TGTGCCAGCAGTTTTACAGGGAGATACGAGCAGTACTTC.

The chain is built from TRBV20-1 and TRBJ2-5; 7 nucleotides line up with TRBD1. V shed 4 bases and J 2 bases; nucleotides not matched to a gene: 7. Germline CDR1 reads DFQATT; CDR2 reads SNEGSKA (reference sequence). The CDR3 contains 14 residues. The CDR3 is CSATRGPLQETQYF. The CDR3 nucleotides are TGCAGTGCTACTAGGGGGCCCCTTCAAGAGACCCAGTACTTC.

V and J are TRBV3-1 and TRBJ2-5; TRBD2 aligns across 13 bases. After removal of 3 bases from V and 1 base from J, the junction contained 8 bases not matched to a gene. Germline values: CDR1 LGHDT, CDR2 YNNKEL (reference sequence). This CDR3 contains 18 residues. CDR3 DNA: TGTGCCAGCAGCCACCAAGGCAGACTAGCGGGGGGCCAAGAGACCCAGTACTTC. Protein product: CASSHQGRLAGGQETQYF.

The chain combines TRBV7-8 with TRBJ2-7, with D hard to call. The J call may be incorrect, as the DNA end agrees better with TRBJ2-5. Germline lookup yields CDR1 SGHVS and CDR2 FQNEAQ. CDR3 length: 14 amino acids. Here the CDR3 reads CASSKSLRIETQYF. CDR3 coding DNA: TGTGCCAGCAGCAAATCCCTCAGGATAGAGACCCAGTACTTC.

A few counts support this clonotype. The gene calls are TRBV5-1 and TRBJ2-1; no clear D. Trimming took 0 bases from V and 6 from J, leaving 16 bases between them. Germline assignment: CDR1 SGHRS and CDR2 YFSETQ. The CDR3 is 16 amino acids. The DNA for the CDR3 is TGCGCCAGCAGCTTGGGTCTACAGAGAGGCGGCAATGAGCAGTTCTTC. Amino acid sequence: CASSLGLQRGGNEQFF.

V is TRBV5-1 and J is TRBJ1-2; perhaps TRBD1 as D (6 bases). Germline CDR1 and CDR2: SGHRS and YFSETQ. V lost 0 bases and J lost 8, with 11 bases in between. The CDR3 has 13 amino acids. This CDR3 reads CASSLGSGEGYTF. The CDR3 DNA sequence: TGCGCCAGCAGCTTGGGGTCAGGGGAAGGCTACACCTTC. Filled out from reference TRBV5-1 and TRBJ1-2, the complete variable domain reads KAGVTQTPRYLIKTRGQQVTLSCSPISGHRSVSWYQQTPGQGLQFLFEYFSETQRNKGNFPGRFSGRQFSNSRSEMNVSTLELGDSALYLCASSLGSGEGYTFGSGTRLTVV.